The entry below gives a single TCR beta chain sequence along with its context. Its specificity is not known. These data come from a study of OX40 agonist ivuxolimab in advanced cancers. At the level of the study: Under the entry rules, prior anti-PD-1, anti-PD-L1 or anti-CTLA-4 therapy was allowed, and about 38% had some. Findings and limits, study-wide: Clonal expansion was seen in CD4+ and CD8+ blood T cells by week 6 at 0.1 to 3.0 mg/kg. Among the least clonally expanded were partial responders at 0.1-3.0 mg/kg.

Assay: immunoSEQ multiplex PCR; the TCRdb copy retains only in-frame clones and omits some. The sample has 70,000 or so clones, roughly 87% seen once. Trimming took 8 bases from V and 5 from J, leaving 13 bases between them. The CDR3 has 12 residues. Germline V CDR1 and CDR2: SQVTM, ANQGSEA. The receptor's source is an adult with an advanced solid tumor such as melanoma, head and neck, liver or kidney cancer. The specimen comprised CD4+ or CD8+ T cells sorted from blood, sampled in a trial of the OX40 agonist ivuxolimab. V is TRBV29-1 and J is TRBJ2-1; perhaps D is TRBD1 or TRBD2 (5 bases each). This CDR3 is CSSRDQHNEQFF. Written as DNA, the CDR3 is TGCAGCTCCCGGGACCAGCACAATGAGCAGTTCTTC.